These 31 T cell receptor beta chains were all obtained from the same sample, sequenced in a study of blood T cell repertoires in COVID-19. Measured with immunoSEQ multiplex PCR; TCRdb has only the in-frame clones, and not every one. Here the sample spans around 150,000 clones, over 65% being singletons. The sequenced sample consisted of peripheral blood. All receptors derive from a man over 45 with acute or convalescent COVID-19.

The V gene is TRBV4-1, the J gene TRBJ2-3; D gene unclear. The CDR3 totals 13 residues. CDR1 is MGHRA and CDR2 is YSYEKL in the germline V gene. Trimming stripped 0 bases from V and 6 bases from J, with 7 bases between. CDR3 nucleotide sequence: TGCGCCAGCAGCCAAGAGACCGGGGATACGCAGTATTTT. Translated, it gives CASSQETGDTQYF.

J is TRBJ1-4 and V is TRBV29-1; tentative D call: TRBD1 (5 bases). From germline, CDR1 is SQVTM and CDR2 ANQGSEA. This CDR3 spans 12 amino acids. With 6 bases removed from V and 7 bases from J, the gap between germline ends came to 12 bases. This chain's CDR3 is CSVAGWGEKLFF. As DNA, the CDR3 is TGCAGCGTGGCAGGGTGGGGTGAAAAACTGTTTTTT.

V is TRBV5-6 and J is TRBJ1-2; D is perhaps TRBD1 (6 bases). This CDR3 spans 13 amino acids. Germline-derived CDR1 and CDR2 are SGHDT and YYEEEE. Trimming left V 5 bases short and J 4 bases short, with 12 bases between. CDR3 protein: CASSRQAGYGYTF. The CDR3 DNA reads TGTGCCAGCAGTCGACAGGCCGGCTATGGCTACACCTTC.

This chain links TRBV10-3 with TRBJ2-7; tentatively, D is TRBD1 (5 bases). V lost 0 bases to trimming and J lost 4 bases, with 22 bases between them. This CDR3 region has 18 residues. Germline CDR1 is ENHRY and CDR2 is SYGVKD. CDR3 loop: CAISESMWTSTAAYEQYF. DNA for the CDR3: TGTGCCATCAGTGAGTCGATGTGGACAAGTACCGCTGCTTACGAGCAGTACTTC.

This clone was observed a few times. The chain links TRBV5-6 to TRBJ1-3; TRBD1 matches 10 bases. The CDR3 runs 17 residues. The J segment lost 2 bases and the V segment lost 4 bases, leaving 9 bases of the junction unmatched. The V gene's germline CDR1 is SGHDT and CDR2 YYEEEE. The CDR3 nucleotides read TGTGCCAGCAGCCTCCCAGGGACAGGGGACCCTGGAAACACCATATATTTT. It specifies CASSLPGTGDPGNTIYF.

This sequence joins TRBV2 and TRBJ2-5; maybe TRBD1 (5 bases). Germline CDR1 SNHLY, CDR2 FYNNEI. CDR3 size: 15 residues. Trimming cost V 1 base and J 4 bases, with 13 bases left between them. The chain's CDR3 is CASSEGQGAGETQYF. The CDR3 DNA follows: TGTGCCAGCAGTGAAGGCCAGGGTGCCGGAGAGACCCAGTACTTC.

This clone was counted between two and nine times. The chain couples TRBV11-2 to TRBJ1-6, with TRBD1 identical over 7 bases. V dropped 1 base and J dropped 5; count of bases not matched to a gene: 8. CDR3 length: 17 residues. Germline V lookup: CDR1 SGHAT, CDR2 FQNNGV. CDR3 sequence (DNA): TGTGCCAGCAGCTTAGGTGACAGGGTAATCCATAATTCACCCCTCCACTTT. Residues: CASSLGDRVIHNSPLHF.

This chain uses TRBV6-5 with TRBJ1-1; 9 bases map to TRBD1. Trimming at V came to 6 bases and at J to 1 base, leaving 0 bases not matched to a gene. The CDR3 runs 13 residues. CDR1 is MNHEY, CDR2 SVGAGI, per germline. This CDR3 is CASRDRGNTEAFF. CDR3 DNA sequence: TGTGCCAGCAGGGACAGGGGGAACACTGAAGCTTTCTTT.

The chain recombines TRBV5-1 with TRBJ1-5, with 7 bases identical to TRBD1. The ends lost 0 bases at V and 3 bases at J; junction bases unmatched: 3. CDR3 length: 15 residues. Germline-derived CDR1 and CDR2 are SGHRS and YFSETQ. The CDR3 sequence: CASSLAGTVNQPQHF. The CDR3, as DNA: TGCGCCAGCAGCTTGGCCGGGACAGTCAATCAGCCCCAGCATTTT.

This clone was detected only a few times. The V gene is TRBV10-1, the J gene TRBJ1-2, with TRBD1 matching over 7 bases. Germline CDR1 reads WNHNN; CDR2 reads SYGVQD (reference sequence). With V trimmed by 6 bases and J by 1 base, 11 bases remained unmatched. This CDR3 is 16 amino acids long. The DNA of the CDR3 is TGCGCCAGCAGCCCCGGGCGGCAGGGGGATAACTATGGCTACACCTTC. Translated: CASSPGRQGDNYGYTF.

The chain combines TRBV2 with TRBJ2-1, with 9 bases matching TRBD1. With V trimmed by 6 bases and J by 11 bases, 11 bases remained unmatched. CDR3 length: 14 amino acids. CDR1 and CDR2 from the germline V gene are SNHLY and FYNNEI. The CDR3 nucleotides read TGTGCCAGCAGCGTCCCGGGACAGGGTTTAAAGCAGTTCTTC. The encoded protein is CASSVPGQGLKQFF.

This clone was seen a single time. This chain links TRBV4-1 with TRBJ2-7; D unresolved. The CDR3 length is 13 residues. Germline V gene sequence: CDR1 MGHRA, CDR2 YSYEKL. Trimming cost V 0 bases and J 10 bases, with 13 bases left between them. CDR3 loop: CASSQDLNGHQYV. The CDR3, as DNA: TGCGCCAGCAGCCAAGATCTAAACGGTCACCAGTACGTC.

V usage is TRBV19 and J usage is TRBJ1-1; TRBD1 matches at 9 bases. V gave up 3 bases and J gave up 5 bases; unmatched junction bases: 13. The CDR3 is 17 amino acids. Germline V CDR1 and CDR2: LNHDA, SQIVND (reference sequence). CDR3 coding DNA: TGTGCCAGTAGTATTGTGGGGACAGGGCGGGGTAGGACTGAAGCTTTCTTT. This gives the protein CASSIVGTGRGRTEAFF. The full variable domain, completed using reference TRBV19 and TRBJ1-1, is DGGITQSPKYLFRKEGQNVTLSCEQNLNHDAMYWYRQDPGQGLRLIYYSQIVNDFQKGDIAEGYSVSREKKESFPLTVTSAQKNPTAFYLCASSIVGTGRGRTEAFFGQGTRLTVV.

The genes are TRBV11-2 and TRBJ1-1; D is ambiguous. The CDR3 has 15 residues. From germline, CDR1 is SGHAT and CDR2 FQNNGV. The germline V and J ends were trimmed by 11 bases and 5 bases, with 24 bases remaining between them. CDR3 coding DNA: TGTGCCTCGAAGCAAAAGTCTGGCGGAGGGACTGAAGCTTTCTTT. This sequence encodes CASKQKSGGGTEAFF.

The V and J genes are TRBV4-1 and TRBJ2-5; 10 bases are a match to TRBD2. CDR3 length: 22 amino acids. Germline V gene sequence: CDR1 MGHRA, CDR2 YSYEKL. The junction had 20 bases not matched to a gene; V was cut back by 1 base and J by 0 bases. In nucleotides, the CDR3 is TGCGCCAGCAGCCAAGCCGAGGTAGCGGGGGGCCCGGGCCGGGGTAACCAAGAGACCCAGTACTTC. Translation gives CASSQAEVAGGPGRGNQETQYF.

The chain has TRBV6-1 and TRBJ1-4; D ambiguous. V lost 4 bases, J lost 0 bases, and 12 bases lay in between. There are 16 residues in the CDR3. Germline CDR1 and CDR2: MNHNS and SASEGT. CDR3 in DNA: TGTGCCAGCAGTGTATCCGTTAGTGCAACTAATGAAAAACTGTTTTTT. It specifies CASSVSVSATNEKLFF.

The chain joins TRBV6-4 to TRBJ2-1; 7 positions match TRBD1. The CDR3 contains 16 residues. Per the germline V gene, CDR1 is MRHNA and CDR2 is SNTAGT. With V trimmed by 3 bases and J by 5 bases, 10 bases remained unmatched. CDR3 loop: CASSDEPRTGDNEQFF. In DNA, the CDR3 is TGTGCCAGCAGTGATGAGCCCCGGACAGGAGACAATGAGCAGTTCTTC.

V is TRBV5-6 and J is TRBJ1-4, with 8 positions matching TRBD1. Per the germline V gene, CDR1 is SGHDT and CDR2 is YYEEEE. Unmatched junction bases numbered 10, after V lost 2 bases and J lost 10 bases. The CDR3 totals 15 residues. The CDR3 DNA is TGTGCCAGCAGCTTTCTTCAGGACAGGGTCGGAAAACTGTTTTTT. Translating it yields CASSFLQDRVGKLFF.

V usage is TRBV7-2 and J usage is TRBJ1-1; D perhaps matches TRBD1 (6 bases). Germline assignment: CDR1 SGHTA and CDR2 FQGNSA. This CDR3 contains 15 residues. V shed 4 bases and J shed 0 bases, with 12 bases lying between them. The CDR3 bases are TGTGCCAGCAGCTACAAGGGGGGGGTGAACACTGAAGCTTTCTTT. It encodes CASSYKGGVNTEAFF.

V gene TRBV9 combines with J gene TRBJ2-5; 9 nucleotides line up with TRBD2. The V segment lost 0 bases and the J segment 2 bases; nucleotides outside the gene matches: 5. Germline CDR1 is SGDLS and CDR2 is YYNGEE. The CDR3 length is 16 residues. For the CDR3, the DNA is TGTGCCAGCAGCGTAGCGGGTAGCGGGGGACAAGAGACCCAGTACTTC. It is translated as CASSVAGSGGQETQYF.

This sequence joins TRBV6-2 or TRBV6-3 and TRBJ2-7; TRBD1 matches at 7 bases. Germline V gene sequence: CDR1 MNHEY, CDR2 SVGEGT. This CDR3 region has 14 residues. The trim removed 4 bases at V and 9 bases at J, leaving 12 bases unmatched. The CDR3 region has the DNA TGTGCCAGCAGTTCGGAAGACAGGGACATAGGGCAGTACGTC. It codes for CASSSEDRDIGQYV.

This clone has only one observation. The chain links TRBV11-2 to TRBJ1-1, with 7 bases that match TRBD1. The CDR3 spans 15 residues. V dropped 7 bases and J dropped 3; count of bases not matched to a gene: 11. Germline V CDR1 and CDR2: SGHAT, FQNNGV. CDR3 region: CASTLTRDRYTEAFF. The CDR3, as DNA: TGTGCCAGCACCCTAACGCGGGACAGATACACTGAAGCTTTCTTT.

The chain employs TRBV30 and TRBJ2-5; 8 nucleotides match TRBD2. CDR3 length: 14 residues. Trimming cost V 0 bases and J 5 bases; bases outside gene matches: 5. Germline assignment: CDR1 GTSNPN and CDR2 SVGIG (reference sequence). The CDR3: CAWSVASGGETQYF. The CDR3, as DNA: TGTGCCTGGAGTGTAGCAAGCGGGGGTGAGACCCAGTACTTC.

The chain has TRBV15 and TRBJ2-3; 10 bases map to TRBD2. Germline CDR1 is LNHNV and CDR2 is YYDKDF (reference sequence). Unmatched junction bases numbered 1, after V lost 1 base and J lost 3 bases. This CDR3 comprises 15 residues. The CDR3 spells CATSRGSGGTDTQYF. The CDR3 nucleotides are TGTGCCACCAGCAGAGGTAGCGGGGGGACAGATACGCAGTATTTT.

The J gene is TRBJ1-2, the V gene TRBV19; 8 bases are a match to TRBD1. Germline lookup yields CDR1 LNHDA and CDR2 SQIVND (reference sequence). This CDR3 has 13 residues. The J segment lost 4 bases and the V segment lost 9 bases, leaving 7 bases of the junction unmatched. CDR3 protein: CASGSGGGYGYTF. The CDR3, as DNA: TGTGCCAGCGGGTCAGGGGGCGGCTATGGCTACACCTTC.

The rearrangement joins TRBV10-3 to TRBJ2-7, with 11 positions matching TRBD1. Germline-derived CDR1 and CDR2 are ENHRY and SYGVKD. The length of the CDR3 is 14 residues. The junction had 4 bases not matched to a gene; V was cut back by 4 bases and J by 5 bases. CDR3 in amino acids: CAISARTGGDEQYF. CDR3 bases: TGTGCCATCAGTGCCCGGACAGGGGGCGACGAGCAGTACTTC.

The CDR3: CASSSTLKNETGCYYEQYV. For the CDR3, the DNA is TGTGCCAGCAGCTCCACGCTCAAAAATGAGACAGGGTGTTACTACGAGCAGTACGTC. The chain joins TRBV7-9 to TRBJ2-7, with TRBD1 matching 7 bases. The J segment lost 3 bases and the V segment lost 4 bases, leaving 21 bases of the junction unmatched. Germline assignment: CDR1 SEHNR and CDR2 FQNEAQ (reference sequence). The CDR3 contains 19 residues.

V and J are TRBV9 and TRBJ1-2, with D possibly TRBD1 on 6 matching bases. Trimming took off 0 bases at V and 0 bases at J, with 9 bases between the two ends. The CDR3 runs 15 residues. CDR1 and CDR2 (germline): SGDLS, YYNGEE. DNA of the CDR3: TGTGCCAGCAGCGTAGGACAGGCTTCTAACTATGGCTACACCTTC. This gives the protein CASSVGQASNYGYTF.

J is TRBJ1-6 and V is TRBV14, with 7 bases lining up with TRBD1. This CDR3 contains 15 residues. The V gene's germline CDR1 is SGHDN and CDR2 FVKESK. The V and J ends lost 6 bases and 4 bases, in that order; junction bases with no gene match: 6. CDR3 protein: CASRAGTAYNSPLHF. The DNA for the CDR3 is TGTGCCAGCAGGGCCGGGACAGCTTATAATTCACCCCTCCACTTT.

This clone was counted only a few times. V is TRBV11-2 and J is TRBJ1-2, with unresolved D. This CDR3 has 13 amino acids. CDR1 and CDR2 from the germline V gene are SGHAT and FQNNGV. Trimming took 3 bases from V and 3 from J, leaving 8 bases between them. The chain's CDR3 is CASSFSRDYGYTF. The CDR3 DNA follows: TGTGCCAGCAGCTTTTCGAGGGACTATGGCTACACCTTC. Full variable domain (remainder filled in from reference TRBV11-2 and TRBJ1-2): EAGVAQSPRYKIIEKRQSVAFWCNPISGHATLYWYQQILGQGPKLLIQFQNNGVVDDSQLPKDRFSAERLKGVDSTLKIQPAKLEDSAVYLCASSFSRDYGYTFGSGTRLTVV.

The chain couples TRBV7-3 to TRBJ2-7; tentative D call: TRBD2 (5 bases). Trimming removed 2 bases at V and 0 bases at J, with 11 bases between. Germline assignment: CDR1 SGHTA and CDR2 FQGTGA. The CDR3 is 15 residues long. The CDR3 DNA reads as TGTGCCAGCAGCTTAGGGAGCGGACTCTCCTACGAGCAGTACTTC. Translation gives CASSLGSGLSYEQYF.